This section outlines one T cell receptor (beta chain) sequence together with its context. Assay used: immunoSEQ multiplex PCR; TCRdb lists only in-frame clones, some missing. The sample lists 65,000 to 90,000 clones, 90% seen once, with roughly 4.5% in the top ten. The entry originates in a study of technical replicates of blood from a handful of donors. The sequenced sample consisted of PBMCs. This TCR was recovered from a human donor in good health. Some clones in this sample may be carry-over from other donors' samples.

The CDR3 DNA sequence: TGTGCCAGCCGACTTCTAACCGGGGAGCTGTTTTTT. As protein: CASRLLTGELFF. The rearrangement uses TRBV2 and TRBJ2-2; D gene unclear. Trimming removed 8 bases at V and 5 bases at J, with 9 bases between. This CDR3 is built from 12 residues. The germline CDR1 and CDR2 sequences are SNHLY and FYNNEI.